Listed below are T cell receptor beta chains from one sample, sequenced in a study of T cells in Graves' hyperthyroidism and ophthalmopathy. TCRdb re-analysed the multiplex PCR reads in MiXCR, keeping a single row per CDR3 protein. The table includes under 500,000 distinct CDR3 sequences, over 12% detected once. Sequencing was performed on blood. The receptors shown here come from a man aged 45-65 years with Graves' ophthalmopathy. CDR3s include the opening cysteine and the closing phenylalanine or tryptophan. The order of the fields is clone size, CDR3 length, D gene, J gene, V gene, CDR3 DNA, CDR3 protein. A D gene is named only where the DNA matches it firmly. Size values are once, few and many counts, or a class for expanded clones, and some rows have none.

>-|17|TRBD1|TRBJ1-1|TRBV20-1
TGCAGTGCTAGAGATCTCATGGTAGGGACAGGGTTCACTGAAGCTTTCTTT
CSARDLMVGTGFTEAFF
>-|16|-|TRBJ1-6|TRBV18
TGTGCCAGCTCACCCCCGGGAGTCAAAAATAATTCACCCCTCCACTTT
CASSPPGVKNNSPLHF
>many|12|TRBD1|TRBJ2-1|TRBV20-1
TGCAGTGCTAGTCGACAGGGCGATGAGCAGTTCTTC
CSASRQGDEQFF
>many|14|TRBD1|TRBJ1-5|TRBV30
TGTGCCTGGAGCATTGACAGGGGCAATCAGCCCCAGCATTTT
CAWSIDRGNQPQHF
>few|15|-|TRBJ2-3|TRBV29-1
TGCAGCGTTGAAGGCCTTAGTTTAGGCACAGATACGCAGTATTTT
CSVEGLSLGTDTQYF
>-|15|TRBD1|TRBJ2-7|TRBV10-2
TGCGCCAGCAGCCAAACGGGACAGGGGACCTACGAGCAGTACTTC
CASSQTGQGTYEQYF
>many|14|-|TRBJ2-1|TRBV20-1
TGCAGTGCTACCGACGGGAGCTCCTACAATGAGCAGTTCTTC
CSATDGSSYNEQFF
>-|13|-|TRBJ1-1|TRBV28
TGTGCCAGCAGTCCCCCCCAGAACACTGAAGCTTTCTTT
CASSPPQNTEAFF
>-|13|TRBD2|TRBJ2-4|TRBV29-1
TGCAGCGTTGAAGATTACCTAGCGGGAGTTCAGTACTTC
CSVEDYLAGVQYF
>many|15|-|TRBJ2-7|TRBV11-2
TGTGCCAGCAGCTTAGACCCGACAGCCTACTACGAGCAGTACTTC
CASSLDPTAYYEQYF
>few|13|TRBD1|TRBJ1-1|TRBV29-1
TGCAGCGTAAAAGGACAGGTAGAAGTTGAAGCTTTCTTT
CSVKGQVEVEAFF
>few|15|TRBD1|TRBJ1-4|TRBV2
TGTGCCAGCAGTGAATTTGGACAGGGTAATGAAAAACTGTTTTTT
CASSEFGQGNEKLFF
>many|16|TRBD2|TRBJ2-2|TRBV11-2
TGTGCCAGCAGCTTAGTGGCTAGCGGGAGAACCGGGGAGCTGTTTTTT
CASSLVASGRTGELFF
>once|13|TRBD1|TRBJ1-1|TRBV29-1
TGCAGCGTTGACCGGACAGGGAGCACTGAAGCTTTCTTT
CSVDRTGSTEAFF
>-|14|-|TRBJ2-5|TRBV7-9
TGTGCCAGCAGCTTACCCCCTCTCGGAGAGACCCAGTACTTC
CASSLPPLGETQYF
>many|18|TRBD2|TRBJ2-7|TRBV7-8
TGTGCCAGCAAACAAACCGGGACTAGCACAATAGATGGGTACGAGCAGTACTTC
CASKQTGTSTIDGYEQYF
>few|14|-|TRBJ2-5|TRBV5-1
TGCGCCAGCAGCTTGGGGCTAGAAAAAGAGACCCAGTACTTC
CASSLGLEKETQYF
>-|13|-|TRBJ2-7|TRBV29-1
TGCAGCGTTGAGTGGGGGCCCGGTAAGGAGCAGTACTTC
CSVEWGPGKEQYF
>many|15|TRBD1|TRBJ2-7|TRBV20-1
TGCAGTGCCGCCGGAAGGGACAGGCCCTCCTACGAGCAGTACTTC
CSAAGRDRPSYEQYF
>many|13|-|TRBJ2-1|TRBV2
TGTGCCAGCAGTTTGACCAGAAACGTTGAGCAGTTCTTC
CASSLTRNVEQFF
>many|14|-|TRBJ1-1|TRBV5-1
TGCGCCAGCAGCTTGAGGGGCGTAAACACTGAAGCTTTCTTT
CASSLRGVNTEAFF
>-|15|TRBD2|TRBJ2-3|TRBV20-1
TGCAGTGCTACCGCCTTAGCGGGAGACACAGATACGCAGTATTTT
CSATALAGDTDTQYF
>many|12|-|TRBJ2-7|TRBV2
TGTGCCAGCACGTTACAGCTTAGCGAGCAGTACTTC
CASTLQLSEQYF
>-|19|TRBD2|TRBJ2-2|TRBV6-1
TGTGCCAGCACCATTAATCCGAGACTAGCGGGCCGGAACACCGGGGAGCTGTTTTTT
CASTINPRLAGRNTGELFF
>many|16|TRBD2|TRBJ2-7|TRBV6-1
TGTGCCAGCAGTGAAGATACTACTAGCGGGAGATACGAGCAGTACTTC
CASSEDTTSGRYEQYF
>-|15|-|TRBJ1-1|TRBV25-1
TGTGCCAGCAGTGAAACAACAAGGTTGGGCACTGAAGCTTTCTTT
CASSETTRLGTEAFF
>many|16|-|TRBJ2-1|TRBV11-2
TGTGCCAGCAGCCCTAGCGTTATTTACTCCTACAATGAGCAGTTCTTC
CASSPSVIYSYNEQFF
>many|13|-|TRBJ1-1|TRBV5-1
TGCGCCAGCAGCGGTGTTGTGGGAACTGAAGCTTTCTTT
CASSGVVGTEAFF
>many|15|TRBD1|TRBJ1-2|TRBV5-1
TGCGCCAGCAGCAAGGGGGCCACCGACGGCTATGGCTACACCTTC
CASSKGATDGYGYTF
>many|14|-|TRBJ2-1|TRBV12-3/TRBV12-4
TGTGCCAGCAGTTTTGGACAGCCCTACAATGAGCAGTTCTTC
CASSFGQPYNEQFF
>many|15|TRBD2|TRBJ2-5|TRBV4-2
TGTGCCAGCAGCACCGGGACTAGCGGACAAGAGACCCAGTACTTC
CASSTGTSGQETQYF
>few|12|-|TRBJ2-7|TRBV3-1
TGTGCCAGCAGCGCTAGATACAACGAGCAGTACTTC
CASSARYNEQYF
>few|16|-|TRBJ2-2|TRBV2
TGTGCCAGCAGACGTGATAGAAGTCCGGTCACCGGGGAGCTGTTTTTT
CASRRDRSPVTGELFF
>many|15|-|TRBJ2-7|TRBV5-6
TGTGCCAGCAGCTTGCCGGGACAAGAGATCTACGAGCAGTACTTC
CASSLPGQEIYEQYF
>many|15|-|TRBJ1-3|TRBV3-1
TGTGCCAGCAGCCAACACGGTTTATCTGGAAACACCATATATTTT
CASSQHGLSGNTIYF
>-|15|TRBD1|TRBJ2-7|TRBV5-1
TGCGCCAGCAGCTTGACGTCGGACAGGGCGAACGAGCAGTACTTC
CASSLTSDRANEQYF
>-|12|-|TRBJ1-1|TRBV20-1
TGCAGTGCTAGTAGGGCAGAGGCTGAAGCTTTCTTT
CSASRAEAEAFF
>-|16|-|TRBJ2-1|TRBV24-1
TGTGCCACCAGTGACGGGGACCTTAGCTCCTACAATGAGCAGTTCTTC
CATSDGDLSSYNEQFF
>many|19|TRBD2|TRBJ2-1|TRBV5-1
TGCGCCAGCACCCGCGAGGCGGGGGGGGGGGTGGTTTCCTACAATGAGCAGTTCTTC
CASTREAGGGVVSYNEQFF
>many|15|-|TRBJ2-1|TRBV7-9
TGTGCCAGCAGCTTAGAACGGAGCTCCTACAATGAGCAGTTCTTC
CASSLERSSYNEQFF
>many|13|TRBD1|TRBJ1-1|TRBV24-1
TGTGCCACCAAGGACAGGGGTGACACTGAAGCTTTCTTT
CATKDRGDTEAFF